Following are 4 T cell receptor beta chains from one sample sequenced in a study of molecular identifiers for immune sequencing clone quantification. TCRdb fed the PCR reads into MiXCR, producing one record per CDR3 protein. The table records around 480,000 distinct CDR3 sequences, around 23% of them present only once. Sequences were obtained from naive CD8+ T cells from blood, with Jurkat cell RNA spiked in. As to subset: FACS-sorted CD8+CD4-CCR7+CD45RA+ naive T cells. All receptors come from a human donor in good health. Some libraries in this study had Jurkat cell RNA spiked in.

The gene calls are TRBV20-1 and TRBJ1-1; D possibly corresponds to TRBD1 (5 bases). CDR3 length equals 13 residues. Germline V gene data show CDR1 as DFQATT and CDR2 as SNEGSKA (reference sequence). For the CDR3, the DNA is TGCAGCAGCAGACAGTGGGCGTACACTGAAGCTTTCTTT. It codes for CSSRQWAYTEAFF.

This clonotype came up many times. The V call is TRBV27, the J call TRBJ2-5, with D perhaps matching TRBD2 (5 bases). Germline V CDR1 and CDR2: MNHEY, SMNVEV (reference sequence). Trimming pared 8 bases from V and 0 bases from J, leaving 10 bases between. The CDR3 extends over 13 amino acids. The CDR3: CASARRYQETQYF. CDR3 coding DNA: TGTGCCAGCGCACGGAGGTACCAAGAGACCCAGTACTTC.

This chain uses TRBV19 with TRBJ2-3, with a possible D match to TRBD2 (6 bases). Germline lookup yields CDR1 LNHDA and CDR2 SQIVND (reference sequence). The CDR3 covers 16 residues. V lost 4 bases to trimming and J lost 2 bases, with 16 bases between them. CDR3 DNA: TGTGCCAGTAGTACCTCCACCGGGAGCCTCACAGATACGCAGTATTTT. Protein product: CASSTSTGSLTDTQYF.

At least ten counts were recorded for this clonotype. This chain connects TRBV7-9 to TRBJ1-1; no reliable D call. The germline V and J ends were trimmed by 3 bases and 0 bases, with 11 bases remaining between them. The CDR3 sequence is 15 residues long. Germline CDR1 is SEHNR and CDR2 is FQNEAQ (reference sequence). This CDR3 reads CASSFQSPMNTEAFF. The CDR3 bases are TGTGCCAGCAGCTTTCAGAGTCCAATGAACACTGAAGCTTTCTTT.